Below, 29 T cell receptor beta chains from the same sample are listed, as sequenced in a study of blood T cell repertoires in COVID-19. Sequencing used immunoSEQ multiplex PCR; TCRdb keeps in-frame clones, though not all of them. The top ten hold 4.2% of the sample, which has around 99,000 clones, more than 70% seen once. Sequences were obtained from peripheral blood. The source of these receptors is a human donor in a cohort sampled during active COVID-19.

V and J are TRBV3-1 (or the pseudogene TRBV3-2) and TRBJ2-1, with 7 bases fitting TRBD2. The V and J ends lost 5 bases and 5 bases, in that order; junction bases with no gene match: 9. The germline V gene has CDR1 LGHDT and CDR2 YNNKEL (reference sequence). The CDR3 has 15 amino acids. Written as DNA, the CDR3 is TGTGCCAGCAGCTCGTGGAGCGGGGAGCACAATGAGCAGTTCTTC. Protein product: CASSSWSGEHNEQFF.

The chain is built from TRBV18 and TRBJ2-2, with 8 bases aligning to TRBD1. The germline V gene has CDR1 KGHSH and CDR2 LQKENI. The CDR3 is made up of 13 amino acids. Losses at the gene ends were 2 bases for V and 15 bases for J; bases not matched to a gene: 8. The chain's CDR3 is CASSPFDRGAVFF. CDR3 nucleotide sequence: TGTGCCAGCTCACCATTCGACAGGGGTGCGGTGTTTTTT.

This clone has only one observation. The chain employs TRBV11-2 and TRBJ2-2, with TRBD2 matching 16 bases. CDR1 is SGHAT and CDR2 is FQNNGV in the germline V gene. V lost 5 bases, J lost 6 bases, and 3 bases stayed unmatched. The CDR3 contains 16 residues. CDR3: CASSGGLAGGAGELFF. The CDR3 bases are TGTGCCAGCAGCGGGGGACTAGCGGGAGGGGCCGGGGAGCTGTTTTTT.

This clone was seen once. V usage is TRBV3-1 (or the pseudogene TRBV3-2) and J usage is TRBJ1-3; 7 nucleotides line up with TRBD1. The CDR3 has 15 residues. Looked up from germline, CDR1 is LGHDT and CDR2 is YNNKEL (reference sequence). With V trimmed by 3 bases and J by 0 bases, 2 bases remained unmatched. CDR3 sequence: CASSHRTGSGNTIYF. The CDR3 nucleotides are TGTGCCAGCAGCCACAGGACAGGCTCTGGAAACACCATATATTTT.

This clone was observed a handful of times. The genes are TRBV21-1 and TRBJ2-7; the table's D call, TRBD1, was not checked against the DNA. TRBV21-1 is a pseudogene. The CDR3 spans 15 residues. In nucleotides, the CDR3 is TGTGCCAGCAGCTCAACAGGACCTAAACCTTCCGAGCAGTACGTC. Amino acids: CASSSTGPKPSEQYV.

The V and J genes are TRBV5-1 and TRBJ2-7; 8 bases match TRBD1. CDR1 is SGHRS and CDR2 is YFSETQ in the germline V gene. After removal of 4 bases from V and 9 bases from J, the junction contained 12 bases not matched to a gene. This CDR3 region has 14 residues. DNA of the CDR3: TGCGCCAGCAGCACGACAGGGGAAGGGTTGGTGCAGTACTTC. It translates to CASSTTGEGLVQYF.

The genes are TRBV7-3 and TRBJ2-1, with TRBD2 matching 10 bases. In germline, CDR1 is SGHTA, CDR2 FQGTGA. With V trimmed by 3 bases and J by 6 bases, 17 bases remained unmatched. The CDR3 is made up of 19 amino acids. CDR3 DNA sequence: TGTGCCAGCAGCTTCCAGGCTAGCGGGAGAGGATTAATTATCAATGAGCAGTTCTTC. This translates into CASSFQASGRGLIINEQFF.

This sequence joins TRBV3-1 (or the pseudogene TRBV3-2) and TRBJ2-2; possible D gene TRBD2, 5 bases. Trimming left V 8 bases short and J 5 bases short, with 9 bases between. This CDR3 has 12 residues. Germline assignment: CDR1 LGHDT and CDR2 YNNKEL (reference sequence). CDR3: CASFSGTGELFF. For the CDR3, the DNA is TGTGCCAGCTTTTCGGGGACCGGGGAGCTGTTTTTT.

The CDR3 sequence: CASSSPRQGETQYF. The CDR3 region has the DNA TGTGCCAGTAGTAGCCCCCGGCAGGGAGAGACCCAGTACTTC. The chain has TRBV19 and TRBJ2-5, with D possibly being TRBD1 (5 bases). Trimming took 4 bases from V and 4 from J, leaving 13 bases between them. Germline lookup yields CDR1 LNHDA and CDR2 SQIVND (reference sequence). The CDR3 totals 14 residues.

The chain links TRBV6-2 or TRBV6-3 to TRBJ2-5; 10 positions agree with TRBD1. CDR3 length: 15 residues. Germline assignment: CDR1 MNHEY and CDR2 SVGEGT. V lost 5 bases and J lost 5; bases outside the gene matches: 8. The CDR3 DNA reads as TGTGCCAGCAGTACCCGGACAGGGGGTGTGGAGACCCAGTACTTC. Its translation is CASSTRTGGVETQYF.

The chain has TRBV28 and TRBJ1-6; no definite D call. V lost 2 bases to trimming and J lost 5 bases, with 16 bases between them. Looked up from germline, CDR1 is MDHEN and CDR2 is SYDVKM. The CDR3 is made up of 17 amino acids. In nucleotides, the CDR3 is TGTGCCAGCAGTTTACCTGCACGGAGTTTGGATAATTCACCCCTCCACTTT. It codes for CASSLPARSLDNSPLHF.

As DNA, the CDR3 is TGCGCCAGCAGCTCCGGCAGGGGGGATACAGATACGCAGTATTTT. Amino acid sequence: CASSSGRGDTDTQYF. This chain connects TRBV5-1 to TRBJ2-3; D might be TRBD1 (7 bases). V was clipped by 3 bases and J by 3 bases, with 14 bases between them. The CDR3 runs 15 residues. The germline gives CDR1 SGHRS, CDR2 YFSETQ.

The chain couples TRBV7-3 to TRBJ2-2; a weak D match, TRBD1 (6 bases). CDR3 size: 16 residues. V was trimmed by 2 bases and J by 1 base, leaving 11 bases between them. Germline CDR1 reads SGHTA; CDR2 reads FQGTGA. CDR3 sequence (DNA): TGTGCCAGCAGCTTATTCTCGACAGGGAACACCGGGGAGCTGTTTTTT. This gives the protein CASSLFSTGNTGELFF.

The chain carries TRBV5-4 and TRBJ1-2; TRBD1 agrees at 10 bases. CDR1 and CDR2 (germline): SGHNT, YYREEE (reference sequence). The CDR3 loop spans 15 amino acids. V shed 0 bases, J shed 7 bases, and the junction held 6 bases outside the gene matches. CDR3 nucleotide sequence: TGTGCCAGCAGCTTGGGGGGACAGGGGCTGTTTGGCTACACCTTC. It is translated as CASSLGGQGLFGYTF.

The chain's CDR3 is CASRNGLTDTQYF. CDR3 DNA sequence: TGTGCCAGCAGGAACGGACTCACAGATACGCAGTATTTT. V usage is TRBV28 and J usage is TRBJ2-3, with TRBD2 as a possible D gene (5 bases). From germline, CDR1 is MDHEN and CDR2 SYDVKM. The CDR3 consists of 13 residues. Deletions cut 6 bases from V and 2 bases from J, with 9 bases between.

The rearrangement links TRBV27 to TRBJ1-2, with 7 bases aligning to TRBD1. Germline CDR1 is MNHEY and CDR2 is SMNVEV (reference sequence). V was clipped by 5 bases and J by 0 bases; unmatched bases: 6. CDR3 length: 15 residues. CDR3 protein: CASSRTGLANYGYTF. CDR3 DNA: TGTGCCAGCAGTCGGACAGGCCTAGCTAACTATGGCTACACCTTC.

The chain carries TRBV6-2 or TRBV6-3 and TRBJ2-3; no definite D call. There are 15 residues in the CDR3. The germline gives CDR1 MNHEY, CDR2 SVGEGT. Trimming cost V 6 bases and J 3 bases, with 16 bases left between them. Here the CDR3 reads CASSLLGLSTDTQYF. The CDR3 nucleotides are TGTGCCAGCAGCCTCCTAGGCCTTTCGACAGATACGCAGTATTTT.

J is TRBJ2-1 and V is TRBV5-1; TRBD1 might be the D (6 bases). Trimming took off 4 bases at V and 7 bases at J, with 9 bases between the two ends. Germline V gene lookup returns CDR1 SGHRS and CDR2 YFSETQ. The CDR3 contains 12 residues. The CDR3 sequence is CASSVGGNEQFF. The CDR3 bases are TGCGCCAGCAGCGTAGGGGGAAATGAGCAGTTCTTC. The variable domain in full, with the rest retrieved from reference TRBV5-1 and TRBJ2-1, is KAGVTQTPRYLIKTRGQQVTLSCSPISGHRSVSWYQQTPGQGLQFLFEYFSETQRNKGNFPGRFSGRQFSNSRSEMNVSTLELGDSALYLCASSVGGNEQFFGPGTRLTVL.

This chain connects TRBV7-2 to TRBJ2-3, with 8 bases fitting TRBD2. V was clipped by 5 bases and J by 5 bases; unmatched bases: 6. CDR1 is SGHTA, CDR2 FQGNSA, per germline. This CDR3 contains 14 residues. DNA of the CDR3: TGTGCCAGCAGCCCGGGACTAGGGGGAGATACGCAGTATTTT. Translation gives CASSPGLGGDTQYF.

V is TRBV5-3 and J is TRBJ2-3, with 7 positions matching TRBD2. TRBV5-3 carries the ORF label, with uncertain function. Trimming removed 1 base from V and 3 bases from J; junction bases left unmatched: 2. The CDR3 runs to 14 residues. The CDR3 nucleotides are TGTGCCAGAAGCTTGTCGGGAGGTACAGATACGCAGTATTTT. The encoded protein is CARSLSGGTDTQYF.

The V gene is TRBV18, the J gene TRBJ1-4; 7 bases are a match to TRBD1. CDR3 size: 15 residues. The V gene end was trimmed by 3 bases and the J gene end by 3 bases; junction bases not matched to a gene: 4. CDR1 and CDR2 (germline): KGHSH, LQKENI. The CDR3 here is CASSPTGQSNEKLFF. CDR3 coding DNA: TGTGCCAGCTCACCGACGGGACAGTCTAATGAAAAACTGTTTTTT. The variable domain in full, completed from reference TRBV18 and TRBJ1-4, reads NAGVMQNPRHLVRRRGQEARLRCSPMKGHSHVYWYRQLPEEGLKFMVYLQKENIIDESGMPKERFSAEFPKEGPSILRIQQVVRGDSAAYFCASSPTGQSNEKLFFGSGTQLSVL.

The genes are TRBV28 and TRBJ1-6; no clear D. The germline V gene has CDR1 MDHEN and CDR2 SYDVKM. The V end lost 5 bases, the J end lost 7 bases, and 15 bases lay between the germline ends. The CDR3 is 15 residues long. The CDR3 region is CASSDPAEPNSPLHF. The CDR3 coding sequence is TGTGCCAGCAGTGACCCGGCGGAACCAAATTCACCCCTCCACTTT.

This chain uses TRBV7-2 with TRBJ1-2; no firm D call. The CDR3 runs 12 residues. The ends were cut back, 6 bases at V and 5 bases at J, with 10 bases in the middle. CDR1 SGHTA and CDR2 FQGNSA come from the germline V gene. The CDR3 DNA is TGTGCCAGCAGGGCCCTTTCGTATGGCTACACCTTC. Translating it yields CASRALSYGYTF.

CDR3 in amino acids: CSGESGYNEQFF. In nucleotides, the CDR3 is TGCAGCGGAGAATCGGGTTACAATGAGCAGTTCTTC. The V gene is TRBV29-1, the J gene TRBJ2-1; D is undetermined. The CDR3 is 12 amino acids. From germline, CDR1 is SQVTM and CDR2 ANQGSEA. The V end lost 7 bases, the J end lost 4 bases, and 11 bases lay between the germline ends.

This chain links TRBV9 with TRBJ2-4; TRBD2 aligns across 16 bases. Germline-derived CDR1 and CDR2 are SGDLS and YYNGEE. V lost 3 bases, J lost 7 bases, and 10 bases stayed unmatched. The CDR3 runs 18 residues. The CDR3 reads CASSEGLAGGPNLNIQYF. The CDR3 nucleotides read TGTGCCAGCAGCGAGGGACTAGCGGGAGGGCCGAATCTGAACATTCAGTACTTC.

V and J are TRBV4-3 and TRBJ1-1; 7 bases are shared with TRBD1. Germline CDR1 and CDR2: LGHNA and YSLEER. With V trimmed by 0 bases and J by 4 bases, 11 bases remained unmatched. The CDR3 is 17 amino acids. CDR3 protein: CASSQDRPPRGSTEAFF. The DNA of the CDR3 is TGCGCCAGCAGCCAAGATAGACCCCCCAGGGGGAGCACTGAAGCTTTCTTT.

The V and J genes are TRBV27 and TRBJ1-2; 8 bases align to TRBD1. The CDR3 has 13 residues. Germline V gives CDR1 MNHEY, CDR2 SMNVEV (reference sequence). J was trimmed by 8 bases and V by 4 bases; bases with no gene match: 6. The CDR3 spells CASSSTGEIGYTF. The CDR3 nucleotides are TGTGCCAGCAGTTCGACAGGGGAAATCGGCTACACCTTC.

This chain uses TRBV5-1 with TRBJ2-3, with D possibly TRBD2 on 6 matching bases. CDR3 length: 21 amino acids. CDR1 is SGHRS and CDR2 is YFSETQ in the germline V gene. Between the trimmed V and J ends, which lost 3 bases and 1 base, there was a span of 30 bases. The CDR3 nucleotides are TGCGCCAGCAGCTCGGGGGATTCGGCGTCCAGAGTTTCCGGAGGCACAGATACGCAGTATTTT. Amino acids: CASSSGDSASRVSGGTDTQYF.

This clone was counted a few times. The CDR3 sequence is CASSPLDDLTSGSRSDIQYF. CDR3 sequence (DNA): TGTGCCAGCTCACCACTTGACGACTTGACTAGCGGGAGTAGATCAGACATTCAGTACTTC. J is TRBJ2-4 and V is TRBV18; 12 bases are shared with TRBD2. The CDR3 has 20 amino acids. The V segment lost 1 base and the J segment 8 bases; nucleotides outside the gene matches: 18. Germline-derived CDR1 and CDR2 are KGHSH and LQKENI. The full variable domain, completed using reference TRBV18 and TRBJ2-4, is NAGVMQNPRHLVRRRGQEARLRCSPMKGHSHVYWYRQLPEEGLKFMVYLQKENIIDESGMPKERFSAEFPKEGPSILRIQQVVRGDSAAYFCASSPLDDLTSGSRSDIQYFGAGTRLSVL.